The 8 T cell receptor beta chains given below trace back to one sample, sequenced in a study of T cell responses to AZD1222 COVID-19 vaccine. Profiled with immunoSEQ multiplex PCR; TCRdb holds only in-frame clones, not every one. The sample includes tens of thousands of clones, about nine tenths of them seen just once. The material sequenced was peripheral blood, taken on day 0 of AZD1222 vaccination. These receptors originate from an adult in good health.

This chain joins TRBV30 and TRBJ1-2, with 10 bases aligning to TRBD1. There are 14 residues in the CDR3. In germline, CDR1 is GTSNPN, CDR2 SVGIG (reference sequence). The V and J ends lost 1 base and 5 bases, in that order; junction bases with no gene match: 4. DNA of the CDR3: TGTGCCTGGAGTGGGGACAGGGGAATGTATGGCTACACCTTC. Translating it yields CAWSGDRGMYGYTF.

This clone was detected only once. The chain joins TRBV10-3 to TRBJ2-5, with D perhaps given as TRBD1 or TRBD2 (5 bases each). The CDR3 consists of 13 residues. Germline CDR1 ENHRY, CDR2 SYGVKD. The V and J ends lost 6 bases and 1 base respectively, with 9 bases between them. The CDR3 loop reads CAISPGAQETQYF. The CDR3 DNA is TGTGCCATCAGCCCCGGGGCCCAAGAGACCCAGTACTTC.

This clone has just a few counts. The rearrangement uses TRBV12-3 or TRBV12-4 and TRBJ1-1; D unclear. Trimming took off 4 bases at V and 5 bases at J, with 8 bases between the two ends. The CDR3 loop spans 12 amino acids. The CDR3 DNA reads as TGTGCCAGCAGTTCCGGGAGAACTGAAGCTTTCTTT. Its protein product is CASSSGRTEAFF.

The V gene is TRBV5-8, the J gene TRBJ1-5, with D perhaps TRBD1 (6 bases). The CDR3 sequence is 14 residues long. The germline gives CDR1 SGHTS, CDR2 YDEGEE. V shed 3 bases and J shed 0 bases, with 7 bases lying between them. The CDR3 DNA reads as TGTGCCAGCAGCTCAGGGGTTAGCAATCAGCCCCAGCATTTT. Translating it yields CASSSGVSNQPQHF.

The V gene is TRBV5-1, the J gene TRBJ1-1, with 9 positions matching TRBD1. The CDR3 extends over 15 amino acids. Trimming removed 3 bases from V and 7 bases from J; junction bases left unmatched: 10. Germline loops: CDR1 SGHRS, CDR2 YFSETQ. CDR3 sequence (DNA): TGCGCCAGCAGCTCCAAACAGGGGGCGCGGAATGAAGCTTTCTTT. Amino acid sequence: CASSSKQGARNEAFF.

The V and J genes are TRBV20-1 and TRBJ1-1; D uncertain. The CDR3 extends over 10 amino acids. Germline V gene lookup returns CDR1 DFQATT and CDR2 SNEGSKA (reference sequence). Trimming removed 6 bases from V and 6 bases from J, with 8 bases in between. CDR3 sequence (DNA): TGCAGTGCGGACGTGGCTGAAGCTTTCTTT. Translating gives CSADVAEAFF.

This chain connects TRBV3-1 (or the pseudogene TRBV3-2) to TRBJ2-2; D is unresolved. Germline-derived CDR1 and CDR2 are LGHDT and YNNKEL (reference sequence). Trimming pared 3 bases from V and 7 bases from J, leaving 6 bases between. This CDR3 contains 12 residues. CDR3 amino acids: CASSQNFGELFF. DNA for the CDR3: TGTGCCAGCAGCCAGAACTTCGGGGAGCTGTTTTTT.

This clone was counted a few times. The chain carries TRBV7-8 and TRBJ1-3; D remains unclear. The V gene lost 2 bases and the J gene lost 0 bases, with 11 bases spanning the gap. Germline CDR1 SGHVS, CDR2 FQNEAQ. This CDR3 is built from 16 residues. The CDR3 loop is CASSLSQLRSGNTIYF. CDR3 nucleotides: TGTGCCAGCAGCTTAAGCCAACTTCGCTCTGGAAACACCATATATTTT. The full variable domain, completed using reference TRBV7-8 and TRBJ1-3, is GAGVSQSPRYKVAKRGQDVALRCDPISGHVSLFWYQQALGQGPEFLTYFQNEAQLDKSGLPSDRFFAERPEGSVSTLKIQRTQQEDSAVYLCASSLSQLRSGNTIYFGEGSWLTVV.